A single T cell receptor (beta chain) is shown here with its context. These data come from a study of a mutant IDH1 vaccine in newly diagnosed glioma. Time point reported: baseline, week 1 (first vaccination visit). Noted treatment: pre-vaccination baseline after standard-of-care therapy. Here immunoSEQ multiplex PCR was the method, and the copy in TCRdb shows in-frame clones only, minus some. The sample includes just under 95,000 clones, around 77% of them seen just once. Between the trimmed V and J ends, which lost 2 bases and 9 bases, there was a span of 14 bases. The length of the CDR3 is 13 residues. Germline CDR1 is LNHDA and CDR2 is SQIVND (reference sequence).

The receptor was isolated from a man in his forties with glioma. The source material was PBMCs, sampled from a glioma patient treated with radiotherapy, temozolomide or both. The chain carries TRBV19 and TRBJ2-7; D is undetermined. The CDR3 loop reads CASSINFWAAQYF. The DNA for the CDR3 is TGTGCCAGTAGTATAAATTTTTGGGCTGCGCAGTACTTC.